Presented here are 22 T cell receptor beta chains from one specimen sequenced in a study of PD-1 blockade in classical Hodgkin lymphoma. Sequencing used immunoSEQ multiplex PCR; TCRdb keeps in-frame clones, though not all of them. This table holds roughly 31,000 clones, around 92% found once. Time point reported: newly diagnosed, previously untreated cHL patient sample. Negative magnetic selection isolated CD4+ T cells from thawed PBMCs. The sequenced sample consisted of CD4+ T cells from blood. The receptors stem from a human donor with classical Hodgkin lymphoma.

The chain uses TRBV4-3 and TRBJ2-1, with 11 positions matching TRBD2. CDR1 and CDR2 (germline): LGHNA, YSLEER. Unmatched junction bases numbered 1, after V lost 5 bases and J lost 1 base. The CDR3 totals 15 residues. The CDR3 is CASSLAGGSYNEQFF. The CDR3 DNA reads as TGCGCCAGCAGCTTAGCGGGAGGGTCCTACAATGAGCAGTTCTTC.

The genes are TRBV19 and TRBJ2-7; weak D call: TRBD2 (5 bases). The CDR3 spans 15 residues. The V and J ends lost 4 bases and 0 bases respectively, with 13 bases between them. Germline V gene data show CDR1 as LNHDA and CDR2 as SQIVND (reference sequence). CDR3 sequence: CASSSPGKSSYEQYF. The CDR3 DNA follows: TGTGCCAGTAGTAGTCCCGGGAAGAGCTCCTACGAGCAGTACTTC.

The CDR3 reads CASSLIEVGRYSNQPQHF. The CDR3 DNA sequence: TGTGCCAGCAGTTTAATCGAAGTTGGGCGGTATAGCAATCAGCCCCAGCATTTT. The V call is TRBV28, the J call TRBJ1-5; the D is unclear. Deletions cut 2 bases from V and 0 bases from J, with 17 bases between. The CDR3 is 18 residues long. The germline V gene has CDR1 MDHEN and CDR2 SYDVKM.

The DNA of the CDR3 is TGTGCCAGCACTTTTGATGGCCCCTTGGAGACCCAGTACTTC. Its protein is CASTFDGPLETQYF. The chain has TRBV2 and TRBJ2-5; D not resolved. The CDR3 contains 14 residues. Trimming took off 7 bases at V and 5 bases at J, with 17 bases between the two ends. Germline lookup yields CDR1 SNHLY and CDR2 FYNNEI.

The CDR3 region has the DNA TGCGCCAGCAGCTTAAGTCCTGGAAACACCATATATTTT. It is translated as CASSLSPGNTIYF. The rearrangement joins TRBV5-1 to TRBJ1-3; unclear D gene. The CDR3 contains 13 residues. Germline-derived CDR1 and CDR2 are SGHRS and YFSETQ. Deletions cut 2 bases from V and 2 bases from J, with 5 bases between.

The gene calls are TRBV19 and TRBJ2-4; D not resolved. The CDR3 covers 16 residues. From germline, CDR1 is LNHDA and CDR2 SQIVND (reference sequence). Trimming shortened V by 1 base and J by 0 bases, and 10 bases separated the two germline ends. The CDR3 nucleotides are TGTGCCAGTAGTATAGGGACCGTTGTAGCCAAAAACATTCAGTACTTC. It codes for CASSIGTVVAKNIQYF.

The CDR3 region has the DNA TGTGCCAGCAGTTTTAAACAGACTAGCACAGATACGCAGTATTTT. Amino acid sequence: CASSFKQTSTDTQYF. The chain joins TRBV28 to TRBJ2-3; D is unresolved. Trimming removed 3 bases from V and 0 bases from J, with 10 bases in between. The germline V gene has CDR1 MDHEN and CDR2 SYDVKM. This CDR3 comprises 15 residues. Combining the CDR3 with reference TRBV28 and TRBJ2-3 gives the whole variable domain DVKVTQSSRYLVKRTGEKVFLECVQDMDHENMFWYRQDPGLGLRLIYFSYDVKMKEKGDIPEGYSVSREKKERFSLILESASTNQTSMYLCASSFKQTSTDTQYFGPGTRLTVL.

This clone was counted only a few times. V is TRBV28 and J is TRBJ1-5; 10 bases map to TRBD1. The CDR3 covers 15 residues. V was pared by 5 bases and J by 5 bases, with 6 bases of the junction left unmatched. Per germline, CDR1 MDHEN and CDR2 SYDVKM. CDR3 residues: CASSAGTGEYQPQHF. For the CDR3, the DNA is TGTGCCAGCAGTGCCGGGACAGGGGAGTATCAGCCCCAGCATTTT.

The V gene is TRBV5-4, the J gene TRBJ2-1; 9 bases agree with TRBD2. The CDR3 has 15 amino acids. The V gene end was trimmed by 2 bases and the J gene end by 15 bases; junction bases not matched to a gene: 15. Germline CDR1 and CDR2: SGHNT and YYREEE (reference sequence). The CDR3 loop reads CASSFEGGGRARLFF. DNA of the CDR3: TGTGCCAGCAGCTTTGAGGGAGGCGGGAGGGCCAGGCTGTTCTTC. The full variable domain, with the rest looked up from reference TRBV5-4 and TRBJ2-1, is ETGVTQSPTHLIKTRGQQVTLRCSSQSGHNTVSWYQQALGQGPQFIFQYYREEENGRGNFPPRFSGLQFPNYSSELNVNALELDDSALYLCASSFEGGGRARLFFGPGTRLTVL.

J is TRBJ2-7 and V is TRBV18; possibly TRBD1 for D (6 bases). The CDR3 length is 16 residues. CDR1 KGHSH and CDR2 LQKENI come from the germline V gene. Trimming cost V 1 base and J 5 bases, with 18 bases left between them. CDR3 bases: TGTGCCAGCTCACCACAAGGAACAGGGATTATCCACGAGCAGTACTTC. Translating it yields CASSPQGTGIIHEQYF.

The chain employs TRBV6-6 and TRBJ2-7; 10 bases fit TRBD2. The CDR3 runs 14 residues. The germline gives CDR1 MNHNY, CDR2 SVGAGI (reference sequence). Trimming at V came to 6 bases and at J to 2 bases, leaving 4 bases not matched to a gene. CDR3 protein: CASREREGTYEQYF. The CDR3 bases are TGTGCCAGCAGAGAGCGGGAGGGAACCTACGAGCAGTACTTC.

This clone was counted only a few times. The CDR3 is CASSLGTGNQPQHF. CDR3 nucleotides: TGCGCCAGCAGCTTGGGGACAGGGAATCAGCCCCAGCATTTT. J is TRBJ1-5 and V is TRBV5-1; 8 positions agree with TRBD1. The trim removed 0 bases at V and 4 bases at J, leaving 0 bases unmatched. Germline CDR1 is SGHRS and CDR2 is YFSETQ. The CDR3 consists of 14 residues.

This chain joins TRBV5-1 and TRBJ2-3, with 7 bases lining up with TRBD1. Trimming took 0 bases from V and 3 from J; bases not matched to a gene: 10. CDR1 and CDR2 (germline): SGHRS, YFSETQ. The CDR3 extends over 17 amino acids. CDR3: CASSLGLPGQLTDTQYF. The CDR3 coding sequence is TGCGCCAGCAGCTTGGGGCTCCCGGGACAGTTAACAGATACGCAGTATTTT.

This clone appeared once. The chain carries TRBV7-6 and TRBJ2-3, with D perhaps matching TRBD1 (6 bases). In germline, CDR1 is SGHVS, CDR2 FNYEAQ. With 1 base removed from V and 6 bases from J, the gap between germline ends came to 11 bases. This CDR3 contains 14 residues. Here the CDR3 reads CASSLDSRGDTQYF. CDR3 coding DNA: TGTGCCAGCAGCTTAGATTCCAGGGGTGATACGCAGTATTTT.

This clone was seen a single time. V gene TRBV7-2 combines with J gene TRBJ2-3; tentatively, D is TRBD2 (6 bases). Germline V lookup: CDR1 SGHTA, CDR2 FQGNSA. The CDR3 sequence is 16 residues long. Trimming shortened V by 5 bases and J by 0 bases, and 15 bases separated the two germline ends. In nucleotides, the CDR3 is TGTGCCAGCAGCCGGGACTCGTCGGCTAGCACAGATACGCAGTATTTT. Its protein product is CASSRDSSASTDTQYF.

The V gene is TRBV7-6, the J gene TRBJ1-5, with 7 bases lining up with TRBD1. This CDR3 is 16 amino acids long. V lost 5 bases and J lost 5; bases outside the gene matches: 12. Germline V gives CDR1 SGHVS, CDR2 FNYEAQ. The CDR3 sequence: CASSPGGQITYQPQHF. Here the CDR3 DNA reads TGTGCCAGCAGCCCAGGGGGACAGATTACTTATCAGCCCCAGCATTTT.

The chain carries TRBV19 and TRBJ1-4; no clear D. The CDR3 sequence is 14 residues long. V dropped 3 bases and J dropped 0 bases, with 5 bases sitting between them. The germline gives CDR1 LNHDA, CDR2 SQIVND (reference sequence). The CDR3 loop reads CASSITATNEKLFF. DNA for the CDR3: TGTGCCAGTAGTATCACAGCAACTAATGAAAAACTGTTTTTT.

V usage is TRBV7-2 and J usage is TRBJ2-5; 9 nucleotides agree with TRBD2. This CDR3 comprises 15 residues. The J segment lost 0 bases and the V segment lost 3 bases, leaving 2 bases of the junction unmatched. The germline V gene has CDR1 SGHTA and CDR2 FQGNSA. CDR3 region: CASSFVAGDQETQYF. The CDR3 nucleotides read TGTGCCAGCAGCTTTGTAGCGGGAGACCAAGAGACCCAGTACTTC.

The CDR3 here is CASSVAPIGTPNYGYTF. CDR3 bases: TGTGCCAGCAGCGTAGCCCCTATCGGGACTCCTAACTATGGCTACACCTTC. V usage is TRBV9 and J usage is TRBJ1-2, with D possibly TRBD1 on 5 matching bases. Germline values: CDR1 SGDLS, CDR2 YYNGEE. With 0 bases removed from V and 0 bases from J, the gap between germline ends came to 15 bases. The CDR3 loop spans 17 amino acids.

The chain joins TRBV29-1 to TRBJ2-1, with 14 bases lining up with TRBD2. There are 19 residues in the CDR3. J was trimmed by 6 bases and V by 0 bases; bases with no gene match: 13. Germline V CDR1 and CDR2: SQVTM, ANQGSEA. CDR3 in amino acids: CSVEDPGGLAGVPGNEQFF. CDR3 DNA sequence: TGCAGCGTTGAAGACCCGGGGGGACTAGCGGGGGTCCCGGGCAATGAGCAGTTCTTC.

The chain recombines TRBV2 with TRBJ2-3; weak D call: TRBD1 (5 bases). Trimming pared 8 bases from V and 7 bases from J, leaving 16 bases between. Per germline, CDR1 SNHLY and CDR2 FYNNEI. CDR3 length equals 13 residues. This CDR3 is CASGVGVRNTQYF. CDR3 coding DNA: TGTGCCAGCGGGGTAGGGGTTAGGAATACGCAGTATTTT.

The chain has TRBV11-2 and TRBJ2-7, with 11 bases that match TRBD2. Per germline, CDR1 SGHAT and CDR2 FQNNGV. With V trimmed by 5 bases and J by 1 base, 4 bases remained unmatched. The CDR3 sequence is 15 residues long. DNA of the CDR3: TGTGCCAGCAGCACCACTAGCGGGAGTTCCTACGAGCAGTACTTC. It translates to CASSTTSGSSYEQYF.